The 4 T cell receptor beta chains below were found in one sample sequenced in a study of identical twins. TCRdb re-derived calls from the 5' RACE reads in MiXCR, one entry per CDR3 protein. The repertoire holds hundreds of thousands of distinct CDR3 sequences, 5.5% to 7% seen once, with around 3.4% in the top ten. This same sample was also part of a study on yellow fever vaccine responses in identical twins.

Sequencing was done on a sample of memory (CD45RO+) T cells sorted from blood. The source is a woman between 18 and 30 years old in good health.

This clonotype was seen ten or more times. The chain carries TRBV20-1 and TRBJ2-3, with 7 bases identical to TRBD1. Germline CDR1 reads DFQATT; CDR2 reads SNEGSKA (reference sequence). J gave up 5 bases and V 6 bases, and 20 bases lay outside the gene matches. This CDR3 has 17 amino acids. CDR3 sequence reads: CSASPGQLLEVGDTQYF. The CDR3 nucleotides are TGCAGTGCAAGTCCGGGACAGCTCCTTGAGGTGGGAGATACGCAGTATTTT.

CDR3 DNA: TGTGCCAGCAGCGGGGGACTAGCGGGAGGGAGGGGCACAGATACGCAGTATTTT. This translates into CASSGGLAGGRGTDTQYF. The chain carries TRBV11-2 and TRBJ2-3, with 16 bases lining up with TRBD2. Germline CDR1 is SGHAT and CDR2 is FQNNGV. The CDR3 is made up of 18 amino acids. The ends lost 5 bases at V and 1 base at J; junction bases unmatched: 6.

This clonotype was counted only a few times. Here the CDR3 reads CASSPATGTNEKLFF. The DNA for the CDR3 is TGCGCCAGCAGCCCGGCGACAGGAACTAATGAAAAACTGTTTTTT. The rearrangement links TRBV5-1 to TRBJ1-4; D possibly corresponds to TRBD1 (6 bases). The germline V and J ends were trimmed by 4 bases and 1 base, with 11 bases remaining between them. CDR3 size: 15 residues. Looked up from germline, CDR1 is SGHRS and CDR2 is YFSETQ.

The sample holds many counts of this clonotype. The genes are TRBV6-1 and TRBJ1-4, with no clear D. The CDR3 is 12 amino acids. Trimming cost V 7 bases and J 8 bases, with 11 bases left between them. CDR1 MNHNS and CDR2 SASEGT come from the germline V gene. This CDR3 is CASNKQGEKLFF. The DNA of the CDR3 is TGTGCCAGCAACAAGCAAGGCGAAAAACTGTTTTTT.